Below, 9 T cell receptor beta chains from the same sample are listed, as sequenced in a study of blood T cell repertoires in COVID-19. This table comes from immunoSEQ multiplex PCR, and its TCRdb copy is limited to in-frame clones, with some not included. Among 40,000 to 55,000 clones listed, 90% to 95% were seen once. The sequenced sample consisted of peripheral blood. These receptors were taken from a human donor in a cohort sampled during active COVID-19.

The rearrangement links TRBV6-1 to TRBJ2-3, with a possible D match to TRBD2 (6 bases). Germline loops: CDR1 MNHNS, CDR2 SASEGT. The CDR3 is 12 residues long. Trimming pared 2 bases from V and 10 bases from J, leaving 10 bases between. The CDR3 reads CASSELGGSQYF. In DNA form, the CDR3 reads TGTGCCAGCAGTGAACTGGGAGGTTCGCAGTATTTT.

The gene calls are TRBV5-1 and TRBJ1-5; 7 nucleotides match TRBD1. The V segment lost 1 base and the J segment 7 bases; nucleotides outside the gene matches: 5. The CDR3 consists of 14 residues. CDR1 and CDR2 (germline): SGHRS, YFSETQ. The DNA for the CDR3 is TGCGCCAGCAGCTTGCAGGGGGGAGAACAGCCCCAGCATTTT. This encodes CASSLQGGEQPQHF.

This chain connects TRBV27 to TRBJ1-6; tentatively, D is TRBD1 (5 bases). The CDR3 has 17 residues. From germline, CDR1 is MNHEY and CDR2 SMNVEV (reference sequence). V dropped 7 bases and J dropped 6 bases, with 22 bases sitting between them. The CDR3 nucleotides are TGTGCCAGCACCAAAGTGGGGCAGGCCCCCGTTAATTCACCCCTCCACTTT. It codes for CASTKVGQAPVNSPLHF.

The rearrangement links TRBV29-1 to TRBJ2-7; D might be TRBD1 (6 bases). The CDR3 has 14 residues. Trimming pared 6 bases from V and 2 bases from J, leaving 17 bases between. Germline V CDR1 and CDR2: SQVTM, ANQGSEA. The CDR3 loop is CSVGPRTAAYEQYF. In nucleotides, the CDR3 is TGCAGCGTGGGCCCAAGGACAGCGGCCTACGAGCAGTACTTC.

J is TRBJ2-5 and V is TRBV19; 15 bases map to TRBD2. Germline CDR1 reads LNHDA; CDR2 reads SQIVND (reference sequence). This CDR3 contains 17 residues. V shed 7 bases, J shed 4 bases, and the junction held 10 bases outside the gene matches. CDR3 in DNA: TGTGCCAGTATGCGGACTAGCGGGGGGGCCGTCGGAGAGACCCAGTACTTC. As protein: CASMRTSGGAVGETQYF.

The table lists this clone with a count of one. This chain joins TRBV6-6 and TRBJ2-1, with 7 nucleotides matching TRBD2. Per the germline V gene, CDR1 is MNHNY and CDR2 is SVGAGI (reference sequence). With V trimmed by 2 bases and J by 5 bases, 3 bases remained unmatched. The CDR3 has 14 residues. The CDR3 coding sequence is TGTGCCAGCAGTTACCCGGGACTAAACAATGAGCAGTTCTTC. The encoded protein is CASSYPGLNNEQFF.

The rearrangement joins TRBV19 to TRBJ2-7; 7 nucleotides align to TRBD2. Germline CDR1 and CDR2: LNHDA and SQIVND (reference sequence). The CDR3 sequence is 14 residues long. The V segment lost 5 bases and the J segment 3 bases; nucleotides outside the gene matches: 7. The CDR3 DNA reads as TGTGCCAGTAGTCGTTCGCGGGGGTACTACGAGCAGTACTTC. Translation gives CASSRSRGYYEQYF.

The J gene is TRBJ2-1, the V gene TRBV2; 14 bases are a match to TRBD2. In germline, CDR1 is SNHLY, CDR2 FYNNEI. V trimming: 8 bases; J trimming: 7 bases; junction bases outside the gene matches: 7. The CDR3 consists of 15 residues. The CDR3 loop reads CASRRLAGGSNEQFF. CDR3 in DNA: TGTGCCAGCCGTAGACTAGCGGGGGGGTCGAATGAGCAGTTCTTC.

The chain joins TRBV27 to TRBJ2-1; D remains unclear. Germline CDR1 and CDR2: MNHEY and SMNVEV (reference sequence). This CDR3 spans 12 amino acids. V was clipped by 4 bases and J by 7 bases, with 8 bases between them. This chain's CDR3 is CASSSFPNEQFF. The CDR3 nucleotides read TGTGCCAGCAGTTCCTTCCCTAATGAGCAGTTCTTC.